Following are 32 T cell receptor beta chains from one sample sequenced in a study of CD8+ T cells in alopecia areata. RNA was extracted and reverse transcribed into cDNA as the sequencing template. TCRdb's table, derived via immunoSEQ multiplex PCR, lists solely in-frame clones and lacks some. The sample contains approximately 150,000 clones, 40% to 50% of which appear only once. The material sequenced was CD4+ T cells sorted from blood. The source is a human donor with alopecia areata.

This clone has a single count. The genes are TRBV18 and TRBJ2-6; unclear D gene. V shed 0 bases and J shed 1 base, with 7 bases lying between them. Per the germline V gene, CDR1 is KGHSH and CDR2 is LQKENI. CDR3 size: 16 residues. CDR3 DNA: TGTGCCAGCTCACCACCCAGCCTTTCTGGGGCCAACGTCCTGACTTTC. Protein: CASSPPSLSGANVLTF.

This rearrangement joins TRBV29-1 to TRBJ2-1, with 10 bases that match TRBD2. From germline, CDR1 is SQVTM and CDR2 ANQGSEA. The CDR3 consists of 14 residues. V dropped 4 bases and J dropped 7; count of bases not matched to a gene: 7. The CDR3 protein is CSVVTGLAANEQFF. The CDR3 DNA sequence: TGCAGCGTTGTGACCGGACTAGCGGCGAATGAGCAGTTCTTC.

The chain employs TRBV5-1 and TRBJ2-7, with 10 bases identical to TRBD2. The CDR3 extends over 14 amino acids. V lost 1 base, J lost 5 bases, and 3 bases stayed unmatched. Germline CDR1 SGHRS, CDR2 YFSETQ. CDR3 coding DNA: TGCGCCAGCAGCTTGTCTACTAGCGGGGACGAGCAGTACTTC. This sequence encodes CASSLSTSGDEQYF. The entire variable domain, with the rest obtained from reference TRBV5-1 and TRBJ2-7, is as follows: KAGVTQTPRYLIKTRGQQVTLSCSPISGHRSVSWYQQTPGQGLQFLFEYFSETQRNKGNFPGRFSGRQFSNSRSEMNVSTLELGDSALYLCASSLSTSGDEQYFGPGTRLTVT.

The CDR3 protein is CATSRDEAGNEKLFF. CDR3 nucleotide sequence: TGTGCCACCAGCAGAGATGAGGCCGGTAATGAAAAACTGTTTTTT. The rearrangement joins TRBV15 to TRBJ1-4; D remains ambiguous. V shed 0 bases and J shed 4 bases, with 9 bases lying between them. The CDR3 runs 15 residues. Germline-derived CDR1 and CDR2 are LNHNV and YYDKDF (reference sequence).

The chain uses TRBV5-1 and TRBJ2-1; 10 bases align to TRBD2. After removal of 6 bases from V and 6 bases from J, the junction contained 6 bases not matched to a gene. This CDR3 spans 14 amino acids. Germline CDR1 and CDR2: SGHRS and YFSETQ. The CDR3 DNA follows: TGCGCCAGCATGTCCCTAGCGGGAGCCAATGAGCAGTTCTTC. It translates to CASMSLAGANEQFF.

This clone showed up just once. The rearrangement links TRBV5-1 to TRBJ1-4; TRBD1 agrees at 7 bases. V shed 4 bases, J shed 5 bases, and the junction held 11 bases outside the gene matches. The CDR3 loop spans 16 amino acids. Germline V CDR1 and CDR2: SGHRS, YFSETQ. CDR3 loop: CASSKNSGTENEKLFF. The CDR3 coding sequence is TGCGCCAGCAGCAAGAACTCCGGGACAGAAAATGAAAAACTGTTTTTT.

The chain links TRBV7-9 to TRBJ2-1; perhaps TRBD2 as D (5 bases). The V gene's germline CDR1 is SEHNR and CDR2 FQNEAQ (reference sequence). Trimming took off 7 bases at V and 10 bases at J, with 17 bases between the two ends. The CDR3 totals 13 residues. Here the CDR3 DNA reads TGTGCCAGCACGCGAGGGTTGGCGGAGGAGCAGTTCTTC. This encodes CASTRGLAEEQFF. Full variable domain (outside the CDR3, taken from reference TRBV7-9 and TRBJ2-1): DTGVSQNPRHKITKRGQNVTFRCDPISEHNRLYWYRQTLGQGPEFLTYFQNEAQLEKSRLLSDRFSAERPKGSFSTLEIQRTEQGDSAMYLCASTRGLAEEQFFGPGTRLTVL.

The chain combines TRBV2 with TRBJ2-3, with 8 bases identical to TRBD2. V shed 8 bases and J 5 bases; nucleotides not matched to a gene: 3. The CDR3 is made up of 12 amino acids. Looked up from germline, CDR1 is SNHLY and CDR2 is FYNNEI. CDR3 nucleotide sequence: TGTGCCAGCCGTGCGGGGGGAGATACGCAGTATTTT. Protein sequence: CASRAGGDTQYF.

This chain uses TRBV19 with TRBJ2-5; possibly TRBD1 or TRBD2 for D (5 bases each). This CDR3 is 13 amino acids long. Germline lookup yields CDR1 LNHDA and CDR2 SQIVND (reference sequence). Between the trimmed V and J ends, which lost 3 bases and 4 bases, there was a span of 9 bases. The CDR3 region is CASSISGRETQYF. CDR3 coding DNA: TGTGCCAGTAGTATTTCAGGGAGAGAGACCCAGTACTTC.

The chain recombines TRBV13 with TRBJ1-1; D unclear. Germline V gives CDR1 PRHDT, CDR2 FYEKMQ (reference sequence). Trimming shortened V by 1 base and J by 1 base, and 4 bases separated the two germline ends. The CDR3 runs 13 residues. The CDR3 sequence is CASSLARNTEAFF. The DNA for the CDR3 is TGTGCCAGCAGCTTAGCACGGAACACTGAAGCTTTCTTT.

This clone appeared a few times. The chain combines TRBV13 with TRBJ2-2; D not certain. Looked up from germline, CDR1 is PRHDT and CDR2 is FYEKMQ (reference sequence). The CDR3 sequence is 12 residues long. Between the trimmed V and J ends, which lost 2 bases and 7 bases, there was a span of 5 bases. CDR3 protein: CASSLPLGELFF. In DNA form, the CDR3 reads TGTGCCAGCAGCTTACCCCTCGGGGAGCTGTTTTTT.

This chain uses TRBV28 with TRBJ2-7, with D unclear. CDR1 is MDHEN, CDR2 SYDVKM, per germline. Trimming cost V 4 bases and J 6 bases, with 10 bases left between them. The CDR3 is 12 amino acids. The CDR3: CASSSSHVEQYF. The CDR3, as DNA: TGTGCCAGCAGTTCTTCCCACGTCGAGCAGTACTTC.

The rearrangement links TRBV28 to TRBJ2-7, with D possibly matching TRBD2 (5 bases). V lost 4 bases, J lost 2 bases, and 12 bases lay in between. The CDR3 length is 14 residues. The germline V gene encodes CDR1 MDHEN and CDR2 SYDVKM. The chain's CDR3 is CASSSLDSTYEQYF. CDR3 nucleotides: TGTGCCAGCAGTTCCCTGGACTCCACCTACGAGCAGTACTTC.

The chain employs TRBV14 and TRBJ2-3; tentatively, D is TRBD1 (6 bases). The CDR3 spans 15 residues. Germline values: CDR1 SGHDN, CDR2 FVKESK. V lost 1 base and J 0 bases, leaving 8 bases between the germline ends. As DNA, the CDR3 is TGTGCCAGCAGCCAAGTTACAGGGAGCACAGATACGCAGTATTTT. It translates to CASSQVTGSTDTQYF. The whole variable domain, filled in from reference TRBV14 and TRBJ2-3, reads EAGVTQFPSHSVIEKGQTVTLRCDPISGHDNLYWYRRVMGKEIKFLLHFVKESKQDESGMPNNRFLAERTGGTYSTLKVQPAELEDSGVYFCASSQVTGSTDTQYFGPGTRLTVL.

The rearrangement uses TRBV4-1 and TRBJ2-7, with TRBD2 matching 10 bases. In germline, CDR1 is MGHRA, CDR2 YSYEKL. This CDR3 region has 14 residues. Losses at the gene ends were 6 bases for V and 4 bases for J; bases not matched to a gene: 6. The chain's CDR3 is CASSPSSGRYEQYF. CDR3 nucleotides: TGCGCCAGCAGTCCAAGTAGCGGGAGGTACGAGCAGTACTTC.

Details on this clone: With a much larger clone just one base away, this may be a read error. The chain recombines TRBV7-3 with TRBJ2-1; 7 nucleotides match TRBD2. CDR3 length: 15 amino acids. The ends lost 3 bases at V and 0 bases at J; junction bases unmatched: 2. Germline V lookup: CDR1 SGHTA, CDR2 FQGTGA. The CDR3 DNA reads as TGTGCCAGCAGCTTGTCTAGCGGCTCCTACAATGAGCAGTTCTTC. It translates to CASSLSSGSYNEQFF.

To note about this clone: At one end the junction does not follow the germline gene, possibly because of a read error. This chain links TRBV11-2 with TRBJ2-6, with D possibly matching TRBD1 (5 bases). In germline, CDR1 is SGHAT, CDR2 FQNNGV. This CDR3 contains 18 residues. CDR3 sequence: CASSAPPGQASGANALTF. DNA of the CDR3: TGTGCCAGCAGCGCCCCCCCAGGGCAGGCCTCTGGGGCCAACGCCCTGACTTTC.

Notes on this clone: Relative to the germline gene, one junction end is altered; a read error may explain this. The chain joins TRBV7-7 to TRBJ2-5, with D maybe TRBD2 (6 bases). The germline gives CDR1 SSHAT, CDR2 FNYEAQ (reference sequence). This CDR3 has 15 residues. The chain's CDR3 is CASSLAALPQETQYF. CDR3 in DNA: TGTGCTAGCAGCTTAGCGGCCTTACCCCAAGAGACCCAGTACTTC.

V usage is TRBV30 and J usage is TRBJ2-7, with D possibly being TRBD2 (5 bases). From germline, CDR1 is GTSNPN and CDR2 SVGIG (reference sequence). This CDR3 has 13 amino acids. V shed 4 bases and J shed 7 bases, with 17 bases lying between them. In nucleotides, the CDR3 is TGTGCCTGGAATGGACTTTTTGGTGAAGAGCAGTACTTC. Translating it yields CAWNGLFGEEQYF.

The J gene is TRBJ1-1, the V gene TRBV2, with TRBD1 as a possible D gene (5 bases). CDR3 length: 14 amino acids. Germline CDR1 is SNHLY and CDR2 is FYNNEI. The V end lost 7 bases, the J end lost 4 bases, and 16 bases lay between the germline ends. Here the CDR3 DNA reads TGTGCCAGCACCCGGGGGAGAGGCGTCACTGAAGCTTTCTTT. This encodes CASTRGRGVTEAFF. Combining the CDR3 with reference TRBV2 and TRBJ1-1 gives the whole variable domain EPEVTQTPSHQVTQMGQEVILRCVPISNHLYFYWYRQILGQKVEFLVSFYNNEISEKSEIFDDQFSVERPDGSNFTLKIRSTKLEDSAMYFCASTRGRGVTEAFFGQGTRLTVV.

The gene calls are TRBV29-1 and TRBJ2-1, with unresolved D. CDR3 length equals 11 residues. V lost 7 bases to trimming and J lost 2 bases, with 6 bases between them. CDR1 is SQVTM and CDR2 is ANQGSEA in the germline V gene. The CDR3 region has the DNA TGCAGCGCCCTAGCCTACAATGAGCAGTTCTTC. This gives the protein CSALAYNEQFF.

The rearrangement uses TRBV2 and TRBJ2-5, with unresolved D. Per the germline V gene, CDR1 is SNHLY and CDR2 is FYNNEI. V lost 8 bases and J 2 bases, leaving 9 bases between the germline ends. The CDR3 contains 12 residues. This CDR3 reads CASEIGQETQYF. Here the CDR3 DNA reads TGTGCCAGCGAAATTGGACAAGAGACCCAGTACTTC.

The V gene is TRBV29-1, the J gene TRBJ2-3, with D possibly being TRBD1 (6 bases). From germline, CDR1 is SQVTM and CDR2 ANQGSEA. The V and J ends lost 3 bases and 0 bases respectively, with 10 bases between them. The CDR3 is 14 residues long. The chain's CDR3 is CSVEMDRSTDTQYF. CDR3 sequence (DNA): TGCAGCGTTGAGATGGACAGAAGCACAGATACGCAGTATTTT.

For the CDR3, the DNA is TGCAGCGTCTTAACAGGGGGGACCGGGGAGCAGTACTTC. Its protein product is CSVLTGGTGEQYF. The chain employs TRBV29-1 and TRBJ2-7; TRBD1 matches at 8 bases. V dropped 6 bases and J dropped 7; count of bases not matched to a gene: 11. Germline CDR1 SQVTM, CDR2 ANQGSEA. The CDR3 length is 13 residues.

The V and J genes are TRBV10-3 and TRBJ2-1; TRBD2 matches at 14 bases. Germline V gene data show CDR1 as ENHRY and CDR2 as SYGVKD. Trimming cost V 11 bases and J 0 bases; bases outside gene matches: 3. The CDR3 spans 15 residues. CDR3 residues: CASGTSGSSYNEQFF. In DNA, the CDR3 is TGTGCCTCCGGGACTAGCGGGAGCTCCTACAATGAGCAGTTCTTC.

As regards this clone: Other nucleotide sequences from this sample produce the same CDR3. V is TRBV18 and J is TRBJ2-7, with 10 bases that match TRBD1. In germline, CDR1 is KGHSH, CDR2 LQKENI. This CDR3 is built from 14 residues. Trimming at V came to 1 base and at J to 3 bases, leaving 0 bases not matched to a gene. The CDR3 region has the DNA TGTGCCAGCTCACCACGGGACAGGGGCTACGAGCAGTACTTC. Translating gives CASSPRDRGYEQYF.

The chain employs TRBV29-1 and TRBJ1-1, with 10 nucleotides matching TRBD1. CDR3 length equals 14 residues. Germline V CDR1 and CDR2: SQVTM, ANQGSEA. The V segment lost 1 base and the J segment 3 bases; nucleotides outside the gene matches: 2. The CDR3 DNA follows: TGCAGCGTTGAAGGGACAGGGGGGGACACTGAAGCTTTCTTT. Translated: CSVEGTGGDTEAFF.

The V gene is TRBV28, the J gene TRBJ1-2; TRBD1 might be the D (5 bases). V was pared by 3 bases and J by 5 bases, with 22 bases between. This CDR3 contains 17 residues. Germline CDR1 MDHEN, CDR2 SYDVKM. The CDR3 region is CASSFVRGPGRGYGYTF. DNA for the CDR3: TGTGCCAGCAGTTTTGTCCGCGGTCCGGGAAGGGGATATGGCTACACCTTC.

The J gene is TRBJ2-1, the V gene TRBV5-1; 7 bases line up with TRBD1. This CDR3 has 17 amino acids. Germline CDR1 reads SGHRS; CDR2 reads YFSETQ. Trimming at V came to 4 bases and at J to 3 bases, leaving 13 bases not matched to a gene. In DNA form, the CDR3 reads TGCGCCAGCAGCACCTTGGGGACAGCCAATATCTACAATGAGCAGTTCTTC. Amino acids: CASSTLGTANIYNEQFF.

V usage is TRBV7-9 and J usage is TRBJ1-4, with 7 nucleotides matching TRBD1. The CDR3 totals 14 residues. The germline CDR1 and CDR2 sequences are SEHNR and FQNEAQ (reference sequence). Trimming cost V 5 bases and J 4 bases; bases outside gene matches: 4. The CDR3 is CASSNRGGNEKLFF. Here the CDR3 DNA reads TGTGCCAGCAGCAACAGGGGCGGTAATGAAAAACTGTTTTTT.

V and J are TRBV29-1 and TRBJ2-5, with a weak D call TRBD2 (6 bases). CDR3 size: 14 residues. V shed 1 base and J shed 5 bases, with 14 bases lying between them. Germline loops: CDR1 SQVTM, CDR2 ANQGSEA. The CDR3 nucleotides read TGCAGCGTTGAAGTGGCGGGACCTGGGGAGACCCAGTACTTC. It yields the protein CSVEVAGPGETQYF.

This clone was seen at least ten times. This chain joins TRBV18 and TRBJ2-7; maybe TRBD1 (6 bases). The length of the CDR3 is 12 residues. Trimming pared 5 bases from V and 5 bases from J, leaving 10 bases between. Germline CDR1 and CDR2: KGHSH and LQKENI. The CDR3 is CASSGGFDEQYF. For the CDR3, the DNA is TGTGCCAGCTCAGGGGGCTTCGACGAGCAGTACTTC.